The 30 T cell receptor beta chains below were found in one sample sequenced in a study of control samples from healthy donors and cancer patients. Here immunoSEQ multiplex PCR was the method, and the copy in TCRdb shows in-frame clones only, minus some. Of around 170,000 clones listed, 92% were seen once; the top ten hold 0.65% to 0.75%. Sequencing input: blood. Receptor source: a woman in her 30s in good health.

The rearrangement links TRBV7-8 to TRBJ2-5, with D possibly being TRBD1 or TRBD2 (7 bases each). Trimming left V 2 bases short and J 3 bases short, with 16 bases between. Germline V gene lookup returns CDR1 SGHVS and CDR2 FQNEAQ. CDR3 length: 16 residues. CDR3 loop: CASSLLWGGGEETQYF. The DNA for the CDR3 is TGTGCCAGCAGCTTACTTTGGGGAGGGGGCGAAGAGACCCAGTACTTC.

The chain combines TRBV28 with TRBJ1-3, with D perhaps matching TRBD1 (5 bases). Germline assignment: CDR1 MDHEN and CDR2 SYDVKM. V lost 6 bases to trimming and J lost 0 bases, with 12 bases between them. This CDR3 is built from 15 residues. The CDR3 DNA sequence: TGTGCCAGCAGGTGGGGCAGAGTCTCTGGAAACACCATATATTTT. It translates to CASRWGRVSGNTIYF.

In regard to this clone: One junction end does not reproduce the germline sequence, and a read error may be involved. The rearrangement uses TRBV4-1 and TRBJ2-7, with 9 bases matching TRBD1. The germline CDR1 and CDR2 sequences are MGHRA and YSYEKL. The CDR3 contains 16 residues. CDR3 sequence: CASSLVPGQGSFEQYF. The CDR3 DNA follows: TGCGCCAGCAGCCTAGTCCCGGGACAGGGATCCTTCGAGCAGTACTTC.

This clone was seen a few times. This chain connects TRBV6-2 or TRBV6-3 to TRBJ2-5; no definite D call. Germline V gives CDR1 MNHEY, CDR2 SVGEGT. Deletions cut 5 bases from V and 9 bases from J, with 16 bases between. The CDR3 runs 13 residues. The CDR3 DNA reads TGTGCCAGCAGTACCCTGGCTGGATGGTCCCAGTACTTC. Translation gives CASSTLAGWSQYF.

This clone was detected once. The V call is TRBV5-1, the J call TRBJ2-7; D tentatively fits TRBD1 or TRBD2 (5 bases each). The V and J ends lost 1 base and 6 bases respectively, with 11 bases between them. Germline CDR1 is SGHRS and CDR2 is YFSETQ. The CDR3 spans 13 residues. CDR3 sequence reads: CASSLITGGEQYF. The CDR3 nucleotides are TGCGCCAGCAGCTTGATTACAGGAGGCGAGCAGTACTTC.

J is TRBJ1-1 and V is TRBV2, with D possibly being TRBD1 (5 bases). CDR3 size: 14 residues. V shed 5 bases and J shed 2 bases, with 12 bases lying between them. In germline, CDR1 is SNHLY, CDR2 FYNNEI. The CDR3 sequence is CASSLWGDNTEAFF. The CDR3, as DNA: TGTGCCAGCAGTCTGTGGGGGGATAACACTGAAGCTTTCTTT.

This clone has only one observation. The chain has TRBV9 and TRBJ2-7, with 8 bases identical to TRBD2. The junction had 12 bases not matched to a gene; V was cut back by 0 bases and J by 7 bases. The CDR3 loop spans 16 amino acids. The germline V gene encodes CDR1 SGDLS and CDR2 YYNGEE. CDR3 nucleotides: TGTGCCAGCAGCGTAGCTACTTACGGGAGGGCCGGAGAGCAGTACTTC. Translating it yields CASSVATYGRAGEQYF.

The gene calls are TRBV29-1 and TRBJ1-1; D may be TRBD1 (6 bases). This CDR3 has 12 amino acids. Trimming shortened V by 7 bases and J by 3 bases, and 12 bases separated the two germline ends. The V gene's germline CDR1 is SQVTM and CDR2 ANQGSEA. CDR3 in amino acids: CSAEWTDTEAFF. CDR3 DNA: TGCAGCGCAGAATGGACAGACACTGAAGCTTTCTTT.

This chain connects TRBV7-3 to TRBJ2-3; the match to TRBD2 covers 7 bases. V trimming: 5 bases; J trimming: 4 bases; junction bases outside the gene matches: 6. Germline CDR1 SGHTA, CDR2 FQGTGA. There are 14 residues in the CDR3. The CDR3 DNA follows: TGTGCCAGCAGCCGCCAGGGAGGGTCAGATACGCAGTATTTT. Residues: CASSRQGGSDTQYF.

This chain joins TRBV28 and TRBJ1-3; D perhaps matches TRBD1 (5 bases). This CDR3 contains 15 residues. V gave up 10 bases and J gave up 0 bases, with 16 bases separating them. Germline V gene data show CDR1 as MDHEN and CDR2 as SYDVKM. For the CDR3, the DNA is TGTGCCACCTTCGCAGGGCTACCCTCTGGAAACACCATATATTTT. Translation: CATFAGLPSGNTIYF.

This clone was recorded only once. The chain joins TRBV6-2 or TRBV6-3 to TRBJ1-2; D gene uncertain. V was pared by 6 bases and J by 3 bases, with 20 bases between. The CDR3 spans 16 residues. Germline V lookup: CDR1 MNHEY, CDR2 SVGEGT. The CDR3 DNA follows: TGTGCCAGCAGCCCGACCGGCGCGAGTGTACACTATGGCTACACCTTC. Its protein is CASSPTGASVHYGYTF.

The gene calls are TRBV7-9 and TRBJ2-1; D call uncertain. CDR3 length: 12 amino acids. Germline CDR1 reads SEHNR; CDR2 reads FQNEAQ (reference sequence). V was shortened by 5 bases and J by 6 bases, with 8 bases between the two germline ends. CDR3 region: CASSKEGNEQFF. In DNA, the CDR3 is TGTGCCAGCAGCAAGGAAGGCAATGAGCAGTTCTTC. The full variable domain, with the rest looked up from reference TRBV7-9 and TRBJ2-1, is DTGVSQNPRHKITKRGQNVTFRCDPISEHNRLYWYRQTLGQGPEFLTYFQNEAQLEKSRLLSDRFSAERPKGSFSTLEIQRTEQGDSAMYLCASSKEGNEQFFGPGTRLTVL.

The chain has TRBV28 and TRBJ1-6, with 10 bases identical to TRBD1. The CDR3 runs to 15 residues. Germline values: CDR1 MDHEN, CDR2 SYDVKM. The V and J ends lost 4 bases and 6 bases, in that order; junction bases with no gene match: 3. The CDR3 loop is CASSSGQGTNSPLHF. CDR3 nucleotide sequence: TGTGCCAGCAGTTCGGGACAGGGGACTAATTCACCCCTCCACTTT.

The V call is TRBV5-6, the J call TRBJ1-2, with 7 bases identical to TRBD1. The CDR3 runs 13 residues. Germline lookup yields CDR1 SGHDT and CDR2 YYEEEE. Trimming removed 4 bases from V and 3 bases from J; junction bases left unmatched: 3. CDR3: CASSRGTDYGYTF. In nucleotides, the CDR3 is TGTGCCAGCAGCCGGGGGACAGACTATGGCTACACCTTC.

V gene TRBV3-1 (or the pseudogene TRBV3-2) combines with J gene TRBJ2-1; 10 bases are a match to TRBD2. This CDR3 spans 17 amino acids. CDR1 and CDR2 from the germline V gene are LGHDT and YNNKEL (reference sequence). The ends lost 4 bases at V and 0 bases at J; junction bases unmatched: 6. The CDR3 spells CASSPLLAGSSYNEQFF. The CDR3 nucleotides read TGTGCCAGCAGCCCCTTACTAGCGGGGAGCTCCTACAATGAGCAGTTCTTC.

V and J are TRBV5-4 and TRBJ2-2; 16 nucleotides match TRBD2. V lost 3 bases and J lost 4; bases outside the gene matches: 9. This CDR3 comprises 19 residues. CDR1 is SGHNT and CDR2 is YYREEE in the germline V gene (reference sequence). CDR3 in amino acids: CASSSGLAGGLETTGELFF. The CDR3 DNA reads TGTGCCAGCAGCTCGGGACTAGCGGGAGGGTTGGAAACCACCGGGGAGCTGTTTTTT.

The CDR3 bases are TGCGCCAGCAGCTTAACTGGAGGGGCAGCCTCCTACGAGCAGTACTTC. As protein: CASSLTGGAASYEQYF. The chain combines TRBV5-1 with TRBJ2-7, with a tentative D call TRBD2 (6 bases). Deletions cut 2 bases from V and 0 bases from J, with 15 bases between. CDR1 is SGHRS and CDR2 is YFSETQ in the germline V gene. This CDR3 is 16 amino acids long.

This sequence joins TRBV4-2 and TRBJ2-1; D may be TRBD2 (6 bases). Germline CDR1 is LGHNA and CDR2 is YNFKEQ. Trimming shortened V by 0 bases and J by 13 bases, and 16 bases separated the two germline ends. The CDR3 is 14 amino acids. The CDR3, as DNA: TGTGCCAGCAGCCAAGAAATGGACTCGCGGGAACAGTTCTTC. Protein sequence: CASSQEMDSREQFF.

The chain couples TRBV5-1 to TRBJ2-1, with 9 bases identical to TRBD2. With V trimmed by 5 bases and J by 6 bases, 12 bases remained unmatched. The CDR3 length is 16 residues. From germline, CDR1 is SGHRS and CDR2 YFSETQ. The CDR3: CASRYIAGAGINEQFF. The CDR3 nucleotides are TGCGCCAGCAGATACATAGCGGGAGCTGGGATCAATGAGCAGTTCTTC.

The chain has TRBV9 and TRBJ2-1; D possibly matches TRBD1 or TRBD2 (5 bases each). V was pared by 3 bases and J by 0 bases, with 7 bases between. The V gene's germline CDR1 is SGDLS and CDR2 YYNGEE. This CDR3 spans 14 amino acids. The CDR3 region is CASSGGNSYNEQFF. CDR3 coding DNA: TGTGCCAGCAGCGGGGGGAACTCCTACAATGAGCAGTTCTTC. Full variable domain (outside the CDR3, taken from reference TRBV9 and TRBJ2-1): DSGVTQTPKHLITATGQRVTLRCSPRSGDLSVYWYQQSLDQGLQFLIQYYNGEERAKGNILERFSAQQFPDLHSELNLSSLELGDSALYFCASSGGNSYNEQFFGPGTRLTVL.

This clone is a singleton in its sample. V usage is TRBV6-2 or TRBV6-3 and J usage is TRBJ1-6, with no clear D. CDR1 MNHEY and CDR2 SVGEGT come from the germline V gene. Trimming removed 2 bases at V and 10 bases at J, with 12 bases between. The CDR3 is made up of 14 amino acids. The CDR3 region is CASSYGVGLSPLHF. The CDR3 region has the DNA TGTGCCAGCAGTTACGGGGTAGGCCTATCACCCCTCCACTTT.

This chain links TRBV19 with TRBJ1-5; 9 nucleotides line up with TRBD1. The length of the CDR3 is 16 residues. J was trimmed by 4 bases and V by 4 bases; bases with no gene match: 8. CDR1 and CDR2 (germline): LNHDA, SQIVND (reference sequence). The CDR3 loop is CASSTTGGAGNQPQHF. DNA of the CDR3: TGTGCCAGTAGTACTACAGGGGGCGCAGGAAATCAGCCCCAGCATTTT.

In this sample, this clone turned up once. The rearrangement uses TRBV3-1 (or the pseudogene TRBV3-2) and TRBJ1-5; D is unresolved. The V gene's germline CDR1 is LGHDT and CDR2 YNNKEL (reference sequence). The CDR3 consists of 15 residues. Between the trimmed V and J ends, which lost 3 bases and 6 bases, there was a span of 15 bases. The CDR3 spells CASSQNPNGIQPQHF. For the CDR3, the DNA is TGTGCCAGCAGCCAGAACCCCAATGGGATTCAGCCCCAGCATTTT.

The chain joins TRBV27 to TRBJ1-2, with 8 bases aligning to TRBD1. The germline CDR1 and CDR2 sequences are MNHEY and SMNVEV (reference sequence). The trim removed 7 bases at V and 2 bases at J, leaving 3 bases unmatched. The CDR3 is 13 amino acids. In nucleotides, the CDR3 is TGTGCCAGCATGTCAGGGGGCAACTATGGCTACACCTTC. Translating it yields CASMSGGNYGYTF.

This chain connects TRBV21-1 to TRBJ1-5; the tabulated D call, TRBD1, remains unverified against the DNA. TRBV21-1 is assigned pseudogene status. The CDR3 spans 16 residues. DNA of the CDR3: TGTGCCAGCATCCCGGGACAGGGTGATAGCAATCAGCCCCAGCATTTT. Amino acid sequence: CASIPGQGDSNQPQHF.

The chain employs TRBV28 and TRBJ2-1; TRBD2 agrees at 10 bases. CDR1 and CDR2 from the germline V gene are MDHEN and SYDVKM. V gave up 1 base and J gave up 4 bases; unmatched junction bases: 7. The CDR3 has 17 amino acids. The CDR3 region is CASSLSPASGSYNEQFF. The CDR3, as DNA: TGTGCCAGCAGTTTATCCCCAGCTAGCGGGAGTTACAATGAGCAGTTCTTC.

This clone was counted a single time. V is TRBV28 and J is TRBJ2-6; D unresolved. This CDR3 is built from 17 residues. V was clipped by 6 bases and J by 0 bases, with 15 bases between them. CDR1 is MDHEN and CDR2 is SYDVKM in the germline V gene. The CDR3 region is CASRGPTTGSGANVLTF. CDR3 DNA: TGTGCCAGCAGGGGCCCCACGACCGGCTCTGGGGCCAACGTCCTGACTTTC. The full variable domain, rest sourced from reference TRBV28 and TRBJ2-6, is DVKVTQSSRYLVKRTGEKVFLECVQDMDHENMFWYRQDPGLGLRLIYFSYDVKMKEKGDIPEGYSVSREKKERFSLILESASTNQTSMYLCASRGPTTGSGANVLTFGAGSRLTVL.

CDR3 protein: CASSRDPRSGDPYNEQFF. Here the CDR3 DNA reads TGTGCCAGCAGCCGGGACCCCCGCAGTGGCGACCCCTACAATGAGCAGTTCTTC. The chain links TRBV3-1 (or the pseudogene TRBV3-2) to TRBJ2-1; D possibly uses TRBD1 or TRBD2 (5 bases each). The V and J ends lost 4 bases and 2 bases respectively, with 21 bases between them. The germline V gene encodes CDR1 LGHDT and CDR2 YNNKEL (reference sequence). This CDR3 comprises 18 residues.

The chain carries TRBV7-8 and TRBJ2-1; tentatively, D is TRBD2 (6 bases). The CDR3 is 16 residues long. The V end lost 5 bases, the J end lost 7 bases, and 21 bases lay between the germline ends. CDR1 SGHVS and CDR2 FQNEAQ come from the germline V gene. CDR3 sequence (DNA): TGTGCCAGCAGCCCCGATCCGGGACTGAACAAAAATGAGCAGTTCTTC. This sequence encodes CASSPDPGLNKNEQFF.

This chain connects TRBV6-5 to TRBJ2-2, with 12 bases that match TRBD2. V lost 6 bases to trimming and J lost 5 bases; unmatched junction nucleotides: 4. There are 15 residues in the CDR3. Germline-derived CDR1 and CDR2 are MNHEY and SVGAGI. CDR3 region: CASSRLAGVTGELFF. The CDR3 DNA sequence: TGTGCCAGCAGCAGACTAGCGGGAGTAACCGGGGAGCTGTTTTTT.